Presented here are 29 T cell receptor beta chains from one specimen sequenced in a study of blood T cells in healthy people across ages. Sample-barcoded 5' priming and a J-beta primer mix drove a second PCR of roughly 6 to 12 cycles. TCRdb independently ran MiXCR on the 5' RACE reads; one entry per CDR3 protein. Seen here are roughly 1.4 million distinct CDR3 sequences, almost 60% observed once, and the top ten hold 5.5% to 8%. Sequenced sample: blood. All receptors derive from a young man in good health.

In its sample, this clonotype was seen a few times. The CDR3 bases are TGCGCCAGCAGCCCCGGATCTAGCTCCTACAATGAGCAGTTCTTC. As protein: CASSPGSSSYNEQFF. The V gene is TRBV4-1, the J gene TRBJ2-1; no firm D call. With 4 bases removed from V and 0 bases from J, the gap between germline ends came to 10 bases. CDR1 and CDR2 from the germline V gene are MGHRA and YSYEKL. This CDR3 comprises 15 residues.

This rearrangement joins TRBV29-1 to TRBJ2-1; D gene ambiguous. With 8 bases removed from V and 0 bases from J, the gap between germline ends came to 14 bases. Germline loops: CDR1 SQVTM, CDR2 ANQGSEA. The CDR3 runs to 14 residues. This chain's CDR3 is CSSDKGSSYNEQFF. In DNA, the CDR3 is TGCAGCTCCGACAAGGGAAGCTCCTACAATGAGCAGTTCTTC.

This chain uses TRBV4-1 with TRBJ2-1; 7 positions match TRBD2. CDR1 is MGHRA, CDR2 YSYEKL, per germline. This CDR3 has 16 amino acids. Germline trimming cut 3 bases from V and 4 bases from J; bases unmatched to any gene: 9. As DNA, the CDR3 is TGCGCCAGCAGCCACGGCTTCGAGCGGGGATACAATGAGCAGTTCTTC. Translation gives CASSHGFERGYNEQFF.

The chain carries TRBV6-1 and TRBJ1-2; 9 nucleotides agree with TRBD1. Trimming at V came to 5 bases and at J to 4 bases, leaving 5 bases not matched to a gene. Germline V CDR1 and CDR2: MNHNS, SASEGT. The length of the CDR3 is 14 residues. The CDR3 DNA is TGTGCCAGCAGTCACAGGGGGCCGAGCTATGGCTACACCTTC. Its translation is CASSHRGPSYGYTF.

The CDR3 region is CASSFLRTRGKNTEAFF. Written as DNA, the CDR3 is TGTGCCAGCAGTTTCCTCAGAACCAGGGGTAAGAACACTGAAGCTTTCTTT. The chain links TRBV27 to TRBJ1-1, with a tentative D call TRBD1 (6 bases). This CDR3 spans 17 amino acids. Trimming shortened V by 3 bases and J by 1 base, and 18 bases separated the two germline ends. Germline-derived CDR1 and CDR2 are MNHEY and SMNVEV (reference sequence).

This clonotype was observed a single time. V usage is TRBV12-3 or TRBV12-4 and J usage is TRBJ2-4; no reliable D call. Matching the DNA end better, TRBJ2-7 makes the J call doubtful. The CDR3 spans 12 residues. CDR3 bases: TGTGCCAGCGGAGACAAACGCTACGAGCAGTACTTC. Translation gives CASGDKRYEQYF.

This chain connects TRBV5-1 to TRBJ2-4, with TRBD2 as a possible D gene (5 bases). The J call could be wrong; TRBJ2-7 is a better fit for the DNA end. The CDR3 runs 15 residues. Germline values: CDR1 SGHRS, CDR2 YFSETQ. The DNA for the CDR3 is TGCGCCAGCAGCTTCAGCGGAGCCCCACTCTACGAGCAGTACTTC. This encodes CASSFSGAPLYEQYF.

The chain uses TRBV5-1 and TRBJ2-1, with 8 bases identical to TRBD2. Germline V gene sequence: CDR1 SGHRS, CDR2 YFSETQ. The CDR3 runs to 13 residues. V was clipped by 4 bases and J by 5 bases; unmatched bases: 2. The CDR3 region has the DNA TGCGCCAGCAGCACCGGGGGGGACAATGAGCAGTTCTTC. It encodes CASSTGGDNEQFF.

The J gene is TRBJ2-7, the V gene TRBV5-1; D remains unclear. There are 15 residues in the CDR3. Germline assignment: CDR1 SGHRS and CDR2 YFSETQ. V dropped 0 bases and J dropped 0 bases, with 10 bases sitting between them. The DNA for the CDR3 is TGCGCCAGCAGCTTGGAGGCGGTAAGCTCCTACGAGCAGTACTTC. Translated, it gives CASSLEAVSSYEQYF.

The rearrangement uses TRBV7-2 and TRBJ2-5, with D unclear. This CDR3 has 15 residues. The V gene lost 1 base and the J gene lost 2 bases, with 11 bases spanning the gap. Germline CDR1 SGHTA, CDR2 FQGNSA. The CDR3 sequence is CASSLGPKGQETQYF. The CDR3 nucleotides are TGTGCCAGCAGCTTAGGACCAAAAGGGCAAGAGACCCAGTACTTC.

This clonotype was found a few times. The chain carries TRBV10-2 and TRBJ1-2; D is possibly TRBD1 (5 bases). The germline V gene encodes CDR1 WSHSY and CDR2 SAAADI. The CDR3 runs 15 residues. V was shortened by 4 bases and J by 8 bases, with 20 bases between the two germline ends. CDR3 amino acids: CASSAPRGAHRGYTF. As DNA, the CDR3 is TGCGCCAGCAGTGCTCCGAGAGGGGCGCACAGGGGCTACACCTTC.

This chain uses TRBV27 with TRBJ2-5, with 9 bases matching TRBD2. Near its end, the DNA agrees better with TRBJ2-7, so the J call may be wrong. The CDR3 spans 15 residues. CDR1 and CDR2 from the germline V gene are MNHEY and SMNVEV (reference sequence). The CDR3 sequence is CASSFRGLADNEQYF. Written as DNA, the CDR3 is TGTGCCAGCAGTTTCCGGGGACTAGCTGACAACGAGCAGTACTTC.

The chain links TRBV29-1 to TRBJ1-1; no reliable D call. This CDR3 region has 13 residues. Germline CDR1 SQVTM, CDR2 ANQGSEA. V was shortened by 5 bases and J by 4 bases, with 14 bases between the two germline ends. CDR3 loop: CSVRPGGSTEAFF. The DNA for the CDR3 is TGCAGCGTTCGCCCCGGAGGATCCACTGAAGCTTTCTTT.

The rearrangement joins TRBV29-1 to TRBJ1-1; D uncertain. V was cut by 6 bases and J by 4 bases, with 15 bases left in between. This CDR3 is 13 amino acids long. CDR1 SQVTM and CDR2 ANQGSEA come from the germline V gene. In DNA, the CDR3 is TGCAGCGTGGCCCAAAGGTTGGGCACTGAAGCTTTCTTT. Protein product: CSVAQRLGTEAFF.

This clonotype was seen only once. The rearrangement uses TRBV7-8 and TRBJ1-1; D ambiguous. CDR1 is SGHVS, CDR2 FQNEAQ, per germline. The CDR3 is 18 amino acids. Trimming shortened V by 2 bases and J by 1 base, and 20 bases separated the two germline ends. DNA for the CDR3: TGTGCCAGCAGCTTACATGGCCAGGAGGGCAGACCGAACACTGAAGCTTTCTTT. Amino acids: CASSLHGQEGRPNTEAFF. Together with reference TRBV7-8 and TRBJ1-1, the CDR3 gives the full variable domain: GAGVSQSPRYKVAKRGQDVALRCDPISGHVSLFWYQQALGQGPEFLTYFQNEAQLDKSGLPSDRFFAERPEGSVSTLKIQRTQQEDSAVYLCASSLHGQEGRPNTEAFFGQGTRLTVV.

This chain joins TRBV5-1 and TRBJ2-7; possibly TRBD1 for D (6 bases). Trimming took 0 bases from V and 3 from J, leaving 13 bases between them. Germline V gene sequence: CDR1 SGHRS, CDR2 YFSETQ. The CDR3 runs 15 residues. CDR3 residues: CASSLGWGQYYEQYF. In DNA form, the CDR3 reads TGCGCCAGCAGCTTGGGATGGGGACAATACTACGAGCAGTACTTC.

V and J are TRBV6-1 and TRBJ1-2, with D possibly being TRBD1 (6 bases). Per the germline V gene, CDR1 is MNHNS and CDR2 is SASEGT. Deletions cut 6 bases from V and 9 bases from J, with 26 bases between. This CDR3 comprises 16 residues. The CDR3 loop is CASRESLGQAILSYTF. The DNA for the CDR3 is TGTGCCAGCAGGGAAAGTCTGGGACAAGCGATCCTTAGCTACACCTTC.

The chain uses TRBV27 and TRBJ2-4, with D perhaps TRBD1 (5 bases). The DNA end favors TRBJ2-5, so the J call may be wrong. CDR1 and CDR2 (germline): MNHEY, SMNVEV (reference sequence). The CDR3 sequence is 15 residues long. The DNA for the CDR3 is TGTGCCAGCAGTTTCTTTCCGGTGGGGCTGGAGACCCAGTACTTC. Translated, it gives CASSFFPVGLETQYF.

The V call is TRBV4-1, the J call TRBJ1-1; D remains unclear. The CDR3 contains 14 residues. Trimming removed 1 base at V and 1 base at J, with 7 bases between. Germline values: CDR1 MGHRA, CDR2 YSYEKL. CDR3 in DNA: TGCGCCAGCAGCCAAGTGGGAAAGAACACTGAAGCTTTCTTT. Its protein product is CASSQVGKNTEAFF.

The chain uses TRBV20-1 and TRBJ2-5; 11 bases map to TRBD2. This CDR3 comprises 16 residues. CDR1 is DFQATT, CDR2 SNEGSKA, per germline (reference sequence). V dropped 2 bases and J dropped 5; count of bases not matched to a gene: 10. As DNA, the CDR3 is TGCAGTGCTAGATCTTCCTCTAGCGGGAGGATGGAGACCCAGTACTTC. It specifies CSARSSSSGRMETQYF.

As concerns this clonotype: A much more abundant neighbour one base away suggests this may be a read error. The CDR3 sequence is CASRTGMYGYTF. CDR3 DNA: TGTGCCAGCAGGACAGGGATGTATGGCTACACCTTC. The genes are TRBV6-5 and TRBJ1-2; 7 bases agree with TRBD1. Germline CDR1 and CDR2: MNHEY and SVGAGI. With V trimmed by 6 bases and J by 5 bases, 3 bases remained unmatched. This CDR3 is 12 amino acids long.

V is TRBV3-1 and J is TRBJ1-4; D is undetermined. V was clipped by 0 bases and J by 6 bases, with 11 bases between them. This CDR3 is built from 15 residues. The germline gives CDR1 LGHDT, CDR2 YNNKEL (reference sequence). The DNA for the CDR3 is TGTGCCAGCAGCCAAGAACCCCAAGAAGATGAAAAACTGTTTTTT. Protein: CASSQEPQEDEKLFF.

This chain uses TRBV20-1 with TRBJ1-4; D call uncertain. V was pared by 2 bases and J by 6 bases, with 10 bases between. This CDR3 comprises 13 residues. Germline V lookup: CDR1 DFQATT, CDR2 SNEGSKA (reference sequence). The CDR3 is CSARSQPDEKLFF. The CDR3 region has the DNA TGCAGTGCTAGATCCCAGCCGGATGAAAAACTGTTTTTT.

CDR3 amino acids: CASSLDRGLEQFF. CDR3 nucleotide sequence: TGTGCCAGCAGCTTAGATAGGGGACTTGAGCAGTTCTTC. The V and J genes are TRBV7-8 and TRBJ2-1, with a possible D match to TRBD2 (6 bases). This CDR3 region has 13 residues. V lost 1 base, J lost 9 bases, and 10 bases lay in between. Germline-derived CDR1 and CDR2 are SGHVS and FQNEAQ.

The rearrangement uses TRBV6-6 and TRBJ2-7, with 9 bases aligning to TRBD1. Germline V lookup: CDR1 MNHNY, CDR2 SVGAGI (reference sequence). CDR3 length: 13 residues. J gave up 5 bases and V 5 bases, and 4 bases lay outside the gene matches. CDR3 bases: TGTGCCAGCAGTAAGACAGGGGGAGACGAGCAGTACTTC. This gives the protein CASSKTGGDEQYF.

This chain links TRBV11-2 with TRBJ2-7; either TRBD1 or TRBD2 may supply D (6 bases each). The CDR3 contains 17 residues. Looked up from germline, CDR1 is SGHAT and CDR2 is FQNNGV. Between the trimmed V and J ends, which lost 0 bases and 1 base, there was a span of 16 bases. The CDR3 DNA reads TGTGCCAGCAGCTTAGATCGGTTCGTAGGGGGGTCCTACGAGCAGTACTTC. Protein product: CASSLDRFVGGSYEQYF. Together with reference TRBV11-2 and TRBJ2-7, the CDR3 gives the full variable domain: EAGVAQSPRYKIIEKRQSVAFWCNPISGHATLYWYQQILGQGPKLLIQFQNNGVVDDSQLPKDRFSAERLKGVDSTLKIQPAKLEDSAVYLCASSLDRFVGGSYEQYFGPGTRLTVT.

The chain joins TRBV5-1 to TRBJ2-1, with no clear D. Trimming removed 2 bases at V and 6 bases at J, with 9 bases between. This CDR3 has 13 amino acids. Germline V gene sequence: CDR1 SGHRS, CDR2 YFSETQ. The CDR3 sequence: CASSFTPPNEQFF. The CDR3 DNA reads TGCGCCAGCAGCTTTACGCCACCCAATGAGCAGTTCTTC.

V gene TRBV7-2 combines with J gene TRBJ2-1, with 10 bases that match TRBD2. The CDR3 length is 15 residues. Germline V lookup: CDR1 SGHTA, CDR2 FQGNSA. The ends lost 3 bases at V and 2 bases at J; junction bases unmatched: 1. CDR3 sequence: CASSFTSGAYNEQFF. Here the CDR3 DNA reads TGTGCCAGCAGCTTTACTAGCGGGGCCTACAATGAGCAGTTCTTC.

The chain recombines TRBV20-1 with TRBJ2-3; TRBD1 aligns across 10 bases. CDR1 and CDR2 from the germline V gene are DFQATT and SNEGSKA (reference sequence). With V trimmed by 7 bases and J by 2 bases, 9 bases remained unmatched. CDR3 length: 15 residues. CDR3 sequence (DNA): TGCAGTGGCCAGACAGGGGGCACACACACAGATACGCAGTATTTT. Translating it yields CSGQTGGTHTDTQYF.